This T cell receptor beta chain was sequenced during a study of shared clonotypes between healthy human individuals. Sequencing was performed with immunoSEQ multiplex PCR; in TCRdb, only in-frame clones are kept and a portion is missing. The sample holds some 2 million clones, 85% to 95% seen once. Positive CCR7 selection of CD45RO-negative cells yielded the naive CD8 cells, and terminally differentiated effector memory CD45RA+ cells were excluded. As for this clone: This CDR3 is also generated by other DNA sequences in the sample.

Per germline, CDR1 SGHRS and CDR2 YFSETQ. This CDR3 region has 12 residues. V lost 7 bases and J 4 bases, leaving 10 bases between the germline ends. This rearrangement joins TRBV5-1 to TRBJ2-3; D is unclear. This receptor was taken from a man aged 18 to 35 in good health. What was sequenced was naive CD8+ T cells sorted from blood. The CDR3 DNA sequence: TGCGCCAGCCGTTTCGGCTCAGATACGCAGTATTTT. It specifies CASRFGSDTQYF. Combining the CDR3 with reference TRBV5-1 and TRBJ2-3 gives the whole variable domain KAGVTQTPRYLIKTRGQQVTLSCSPISGHRSVSWYQQTPGQGLQFLFEYFSETQRNKGNFPGRFSGRQFSNSRSEMNVSTLELGDSALYLCASRFGSDTQYFGPGTRLTVL.